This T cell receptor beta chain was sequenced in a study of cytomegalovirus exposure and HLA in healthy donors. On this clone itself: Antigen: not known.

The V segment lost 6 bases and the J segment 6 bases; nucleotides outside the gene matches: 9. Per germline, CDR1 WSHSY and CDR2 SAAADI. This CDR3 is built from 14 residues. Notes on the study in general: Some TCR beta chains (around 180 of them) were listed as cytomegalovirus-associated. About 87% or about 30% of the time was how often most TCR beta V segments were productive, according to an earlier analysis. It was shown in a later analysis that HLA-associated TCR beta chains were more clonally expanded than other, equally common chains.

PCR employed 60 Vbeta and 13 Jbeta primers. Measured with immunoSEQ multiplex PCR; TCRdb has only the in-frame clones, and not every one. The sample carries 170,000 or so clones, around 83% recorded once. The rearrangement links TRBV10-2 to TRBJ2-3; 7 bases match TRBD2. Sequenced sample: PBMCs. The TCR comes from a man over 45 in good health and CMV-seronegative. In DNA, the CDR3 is TGCGCCAGCAGAAGGACTAGAAGTCCGGATACGCAGTATTTT. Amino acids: CASRRTRSPDTQYF.